These T cell receptor beta chains were read from a single sample in a study of cytomegalovirus exposure and HLA in healthy donors. Profiling relied on immunoSEQ multiplex PCR, and the TCRdb table lists in-frame clones only, not all of them. The table includes more than 200,000 clones, 60% to 85% detected once. Specimen: PBMCs. The receptors were gathered from a man between 40 and 49 years old in good health and CMV-seronegative. The CDR3 runs from the conserved cysteine through the conserved F or W. Fields, in order: clone size, J gene, D gene, V gene, CDR3 DNA, CDR3 protein. D genes are given only for firm matches. A clone size is listed for some rows: how often the clone was seen (once, few, many), or a class if it is expanded.

- TRBJ2-7 - TRBV5-6 TGTGCCAGCAGCTTGGAACCTACCTACGAGCAGTACTTC CASSLEPTYEQYF
- TRBJ2-7 TRBD2 TRBV4-1 TGCGCCAGCAGCCCGTCGAAGATGGGACTAGCGGGAAACGAGCAGTACTTC CASSPSKMGLAGNEQYF
- TRBJ1-2 - TRBV6-1 TGTGCCAGCAGTCGGGACTCCGGATATGGCTACACCTTC CASSRDSGYGYTF
- TRBJ2-3 TRBD2 TRBV5-1 TGCGCCAGCAGCTTCACCTTAGCGGGGGGCACAGATACGCAGTATTTT CASSFTLAGGTDTQYF
- TRBJ1-5 TRBD1 TRBV12-5 TGTGCTAGTGCTCGGGACAGGGGGATCGGCAATCAGCCCCAGCATTTT CASARDRGIGNQPQHF
- TRBJ2-5 TRBD2 TRBV30 TGTGCCTGGACTAGCGGACAAGAGACCCAGTACTTC CAWTSGQETQYF
few TRBJ2-3 - TRBV7-2 TGTGCCAGCAGCTTAGCGGGGGCGGCCACAGATACGCAGTATTTT CASSLAGAATDTQYF
- TRBJ2-7 TRBD1 TRBV11-2 TGTGCCAGCAGCTCGGGACAGCCGTTCAACGAGCAGTACTTC CASSSGQPFNEQYF
- TRBJ2-2 - TRBV12-5 TGTGCTAGTGGTTTACTGCCCGCCTTCACCGGGGAGCTGTTTTTT CASGLLPAFTGELFF
- TRBJ1-2 - TRBV2 TGTGCCAGCAGTGAAAATAACGCAGGTATCGACTATGGCTACACCTTC CASSENNAGIDYGYTF
- TRBJ1-5 - TRBV5-1 TGCGCCAGCAGCTTGTATCAGGGGCAGGAGCCCCAGCATTTT CASSLYQGQEPQHF
- TRBJ1-5 TRBD1 TRBV27 TGTGCCAGCAGTCCGGGACAGGGGAGGTATAGCAATCAGCCCCAGCATTTT CASSPGQGRYSNQPQHF
- TRBJ2-7 - TRBV7-9 TGTTCCAGCAGCTTAGGGTCAGGTTCCTACGAGCAGTACTTC CSSSLGSGSYEQYF
- TRBJ1-2 TRBD1 TRBV7-9 TGTGCCAGCAGCTTAGGGGCGTCAGGGGGAGGCTACACCTTC CASSLGASGGGYTF
- TRBJ2-5 TRBD2 TRBV7-2 TGTGCCAGCAGCTTAGGGACTAGCCGGGAGACCCAGTACTTC CASSLGTSRETQYF
- TRBJ2-5 - TRBV27 TGTGCCAGCAGGCGCTCCGGGGAGACCCAGTACTTC CASRRSGETQYF
- TRBJ1-5 TRBD1 TRBV2 TGTGCCAGCAGACTGGACAGGCGATATAGCAATCAGCCCCAGCATTTT CASRLDRRYSNQPQHF
- TRBJ1-5 TRBD1 TRBV4-2 TGTGCCAGCAGCCAACCCGGGACAGGCCGCAATCAGCCCCAGCATTTT CASSQPGTGRNQPQHF
- TRBJ1-5 TRBD1 TRBV29-1 TGCAGCGTTGGGACAGGGGGAAGCAATCAGCCCCAGCATTTT CSVGTGGSNQPQHF
once TRBJ1-1 - TRBV7-3 TGTGCCAGCAGCTTAATGAGCGGGGTAAACACTGAAGCTTTCTTT CASSLMSGVNTEAFF
- TRBJ1-2 - TRBV29-1 TGCAGCGTTGAAGGGCAGGGAACCAACTATGGCTACACCTTC CSVEGQGTNYGYTF
- TRBJ1-1 - TRBV18 TGTGCCAGCTCGTTACAGGCTAAGAACACTGAAGCTTTCTTT CASSLQAKNTEAFF
few TRBJ2-7 - TRBV28 TGTGCCAGCAGTTTAAAGGGACACCAGTACTTC CASSLKGHQYF
- TRBJ2-3 - TRBV30 TGTGCCTGGAAATTTTTCAGGGCAAAACGCACAGATACGCAGTATTTT CAWKFFRAKRTDTQYF
- TRBJ2-1 TRBD2 TRBV6-5 TGTGCCAGCAGTACCCGACTAGCCAATGAGCAGTTCTTC CASSTRLANEQFF
- TRBJ1-2 TRBD1 TRBV19 TGTGCCAGTAGTATCCTCCGGGACAGGGATAATGGCTACACCTTC CASSILRDRDNGYTF
- TRBJ2-1 TRBD2 TRBV11-3 TGTGCCAGCAGCTTACGAGCGGGGGGATACAATGAGCAGTTCTTC CASSLRAGGYNEQFF
- TRBJ2-1 TRBD1 TRBV7-9 TGTGCCAGCAGCCGAGGACAGGGTGGCCAGTTCTTC CASSRGQGGQFF
- TRBJ2-7 TRBD1 TRBV7-8 TGTGCCAGCAGCTCACAGACAGGGGGAGGGCTCGAGCAGTACTTC CASSSQTGGGLEQYF
- TRBJ2-1 TRBD2 TRBV27 TGTGCCAGCAGTTTTAGCGGGAGTGTCTACAATGAGCAGTTCTTC CASSFSGSVYNEQFF
few TRBJ2-1 - TRBV15 TGTGCCACCAGCAGAGATTATCGGAGGTCCTCCCTACCCGATCGGTGGGATGAGCAGTTCTTC CATSRDYRRSSLPDRWDEQFF
- TRBJ2-5 - TRBV5-1 TGCGCCAGCAGTTTATTCGGGGATACACTACAAGAGACCCAGTACTTC CASSLFGDTLQETQYF
- TRBJ2-1 - TRBV7-2 TGTGCCAGCAGCTTAGGTTCCCGGGTGGGCAATGAGCAGTTCTTC CASSLGSRVGNEQFF
few TRBJ2-2 - TRBV11-3 TGTGCCAGCAGCTTAAGACCGGGTGGTACCGGGGAGCTGTTTTTT CASSLRPGGTGELFF
- TRBJ1-5 - TRBV7-2 TGTGCCAGCAGCTCATCATCACAGCCCCAGCATTTT CASSSSSQPQHF
few TRBJ2-1 - TRBV4-3 TGCGCCAGCAGCCAAGAGGGGAGGTCCTCCAATGAGCAGTTCTTC CASSQEGRSSNEQFF
- TRBJ2-1 - TRBV5-6 TGTGCCAGCAGCTGGGTGACAGGAGCCTTTAAGGTCAATGAGCAGTTCTTC CASSWVTGAFKVNEQFF
- TRBJ2-3 TRBD2 TRBV27 TGTGCCAGCAGTTTATTAACTAGCGGGGGCACAGATACGCAGTATTTT CASSLLTSGGTDTQYF
few TRBJ2-7 TRBD2 TRBV5-1 TGCGCCAGCAGGGCGGGACTAGCGACCTACGAGCAGTACTTC CASRAGLATYEQYF
- TRBJ2-1 - TRBV9 TGTGCCAGCAGCGCCCCCGGGGGGCCTGAGCAGTTCTTC CASSAPGGPEQFF
- TRBJ2-3 - TRBV15 TGTGCCACCACCCCTCTTCAGGGGGATACGCAGTATTTT CATTPLQGDTQYF
few TRBJ1-2 - TRBV6-5 TGTGCCAGCAGCAACGCTAGGAATGGCTACACCTTC CASSNARNGYTF
- TRBJ2-1 - TRBV20-1 TGCAGTGCTAGTAGCTACAATGAGCAGTTCTTC CSASSYNEQFF
- TRBJ1-6 - TRBV19 TGTGCCAGTAGTCTCACAGGGATCACCTATAATTCACCCCTCCACTTT CASSLTGITYNSPLHF
- TRBJ2-5 TRBD1 TRBV5-1 TGCGCCAGCAGCTTGACAGGGGGATTAGGAGAGACCCAGTACTTC CASSLTGGLGETQYF
few TRBJ2-5 TRBD2 TRBV5-1 TGCGCCAGCAGCGACCCGGCGGGAGGAGAGACCCAGTACTTC CASSDPAGGETQYF
- TRBJ2-5 - TRBV20-1 TGCAGTGCAGATCGGGAGACCCAGTACTTC CSADRETQYF
- TRBJ2-7 - TRBV7-3 TGTGCCAGCAGCTTATCCAAGTCCGGGGAGCAGTACTTC CASSLSKSGEQYF
many TRBJ2-1 - TRBV5-4 TGTGCCAGCAGCACTACCGGGACCTACAATGAGCAGTTCTTC CASSTTGTYNEQFF
- TRBJ2-7 - TRBV6-5 TGTGCCAGCAGTTACTCCGAGGGAACCTACGAGCAGTACTTC CASSYSEGTYEQYF
once TRBJ2-1 - TRBV27 TGTGCCAGCAGTTCCCCGGGACACCTGTTCAATGAGCAGTTCTTC CASSSPGHLFNEQFF
- TRBJ2-3 TRBD2 TRBV29-1 TGCAGCGTTCGGTCTGCGGGAGGTGTCACAGATACGCAGTATTTT CSVRSAGGVTDTQYF
- TRBJ1-2 - TRBV28 TGTGCCAGCAGGCCCAGGGGAATTTTTTACTATGGCTACACCTTC CASRPRGIFYYGYTF
- TRBJ2-3 - TRBV2 TGTGCCAGCAGTGAGGAACAGGATACGCAGTATTTT CASSEEQDTQYF